This T cell receptor beta chain was obtained from a study of Tregs in tolerant kidney transplant recipients. Measured with immunoSEQ multiplex PCR; TCRdb has only the in-frame clones, and not every one. The profile shows roughly 52,000 clones, about 89% of them singletons. Recipients received nonmyeloablative bone marrow transplants from related graft donors, with transient mixed chimerism. Germline CDR1 reads SGDLS; CDR2 reads YYNGEE. CDR3 length: 14 amino acids. Germline trimming cut 1 base from V and 9 bases from J; bases unmatched to any gene: 6. This chain links TRBV9 with TRBJ2-4; 8 bases match TRBD2. The receptor's source is a human patient who received a combined kidney and bone marrow transplant. Part of the T cells may come from the graft donor. The source was CD8+ T cells from blood (PBMCs), collected 24 months after the transplant. The CDR3 loop is CASSVSGGPGIQYF. CDR3 coding DNA: TGTGCCAGCAGCGTATCGGGAGGGCCGGGCATTCAGTACTTC.